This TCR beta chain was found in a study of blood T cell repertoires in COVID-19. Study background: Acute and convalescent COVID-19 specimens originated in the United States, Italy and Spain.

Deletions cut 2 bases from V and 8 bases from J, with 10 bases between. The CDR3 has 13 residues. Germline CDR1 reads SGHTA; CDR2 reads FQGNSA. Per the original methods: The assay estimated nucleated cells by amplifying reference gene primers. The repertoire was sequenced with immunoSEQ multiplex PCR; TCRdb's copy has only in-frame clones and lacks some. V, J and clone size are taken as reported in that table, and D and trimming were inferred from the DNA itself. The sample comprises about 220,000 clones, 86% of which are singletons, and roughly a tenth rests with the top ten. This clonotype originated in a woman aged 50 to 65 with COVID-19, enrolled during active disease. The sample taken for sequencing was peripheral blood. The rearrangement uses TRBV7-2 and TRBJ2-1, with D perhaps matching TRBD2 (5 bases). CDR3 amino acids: CASSLSFGDEQFF. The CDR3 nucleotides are TGTGCCAGCAGCTTATCCTTCGGGGATGAGCAGTTCTTC.